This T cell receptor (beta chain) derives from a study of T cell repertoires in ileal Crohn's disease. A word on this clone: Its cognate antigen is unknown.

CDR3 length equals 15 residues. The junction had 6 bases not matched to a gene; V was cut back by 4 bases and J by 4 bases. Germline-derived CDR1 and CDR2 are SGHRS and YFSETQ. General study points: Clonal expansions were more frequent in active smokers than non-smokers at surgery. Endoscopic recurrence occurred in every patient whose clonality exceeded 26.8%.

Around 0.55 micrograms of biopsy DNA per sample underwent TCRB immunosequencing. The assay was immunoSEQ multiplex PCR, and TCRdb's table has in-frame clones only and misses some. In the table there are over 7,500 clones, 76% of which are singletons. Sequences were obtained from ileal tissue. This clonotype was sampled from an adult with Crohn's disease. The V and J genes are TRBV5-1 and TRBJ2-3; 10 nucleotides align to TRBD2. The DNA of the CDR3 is TGCGCCAGCAGCAGAGCCGGACTAGCGGCAGATACGCAGTATTTT. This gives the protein CASSRAGLAADTQYF.